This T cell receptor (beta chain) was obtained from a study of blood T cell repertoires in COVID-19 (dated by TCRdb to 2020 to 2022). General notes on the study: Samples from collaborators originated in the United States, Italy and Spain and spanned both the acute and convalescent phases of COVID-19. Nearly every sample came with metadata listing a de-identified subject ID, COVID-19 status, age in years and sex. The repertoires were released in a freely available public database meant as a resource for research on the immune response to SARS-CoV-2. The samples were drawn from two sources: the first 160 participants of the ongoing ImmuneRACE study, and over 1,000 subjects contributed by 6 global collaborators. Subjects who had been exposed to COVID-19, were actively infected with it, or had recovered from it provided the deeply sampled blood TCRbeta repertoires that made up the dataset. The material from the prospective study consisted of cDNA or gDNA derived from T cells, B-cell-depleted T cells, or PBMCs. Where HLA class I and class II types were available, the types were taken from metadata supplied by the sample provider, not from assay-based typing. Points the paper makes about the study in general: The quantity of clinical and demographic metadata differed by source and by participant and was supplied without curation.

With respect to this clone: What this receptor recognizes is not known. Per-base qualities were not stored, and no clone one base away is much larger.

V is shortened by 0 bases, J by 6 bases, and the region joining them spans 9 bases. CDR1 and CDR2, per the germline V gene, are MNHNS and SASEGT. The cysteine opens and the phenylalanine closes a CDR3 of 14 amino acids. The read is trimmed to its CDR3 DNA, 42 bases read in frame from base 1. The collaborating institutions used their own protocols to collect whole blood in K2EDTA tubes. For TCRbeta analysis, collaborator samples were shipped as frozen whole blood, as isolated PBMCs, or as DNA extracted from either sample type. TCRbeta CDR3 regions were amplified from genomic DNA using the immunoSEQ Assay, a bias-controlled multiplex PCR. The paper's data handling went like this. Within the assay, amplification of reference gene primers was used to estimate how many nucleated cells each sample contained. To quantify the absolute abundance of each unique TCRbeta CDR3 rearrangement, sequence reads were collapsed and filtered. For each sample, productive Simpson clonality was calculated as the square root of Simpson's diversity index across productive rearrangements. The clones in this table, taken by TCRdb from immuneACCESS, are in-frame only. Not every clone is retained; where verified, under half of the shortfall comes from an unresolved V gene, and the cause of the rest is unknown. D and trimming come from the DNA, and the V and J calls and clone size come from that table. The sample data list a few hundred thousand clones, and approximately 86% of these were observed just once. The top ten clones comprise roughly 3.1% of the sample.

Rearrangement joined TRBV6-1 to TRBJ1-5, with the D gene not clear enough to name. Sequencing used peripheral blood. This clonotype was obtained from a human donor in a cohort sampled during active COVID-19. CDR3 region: CASSEARESQPQHF. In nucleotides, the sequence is TGTGCCAGCAGTGAAGCGCGCGAGAGTCAGCCCCAGCATTTT.